The 9 T cell receptor beta chains listed next were all sequenced from one sample in a study of blood T cell repertoires in COVID-19. The repertoire was sequenced with immunoSEQ multiplex PCR; TCRdb's copy has only in-frame clones and lacks some. Found here are 150,000 or so clones, roughly 86% of them singletons; the top ten hold 2.3%. Sequenced input: peripheral blood. Source of these receptors: a human donor in a cohort sampled during active COVID-19.

This chain links TRBV5-6 with TRBJ2-1; 8 nucleotides align to TRBD2. CDR3 length: 15 amino acids. Germline-derived CDR1 and CDR2 are SGHDT and YYEEEE. V lost 0 bases to trimming and J lost 5 bases; unmatched junction nucleotides: 4. CDR3 residues: CASSLGLAQNNEQFF. The DNA of the CDR3 is TGTGCCAGCAGCTTGGGACTAGCGCAGAACAATGAGCAGTTCTTC.

This chain uses TRBV23-1 with TRBJ2-1; 11 bases align to TRBD1. TRBV23-1 is designated an ORF whose function remains uncertain. The CDR3 covers 17 residues. After removal of 0 bases from V and 4 bases from J, the junction contained 5 bases not matched to a gene. CDR3 nucleotides: TGCGCCAGCAGTCAATCCTGGACAGGGGGCTCATACAATGAGCAGTTCTTC. Protein: CASSQSWTGGSYNEQFF.

The gene calls are TRBV4-2 and TRBJ2-7; D might be TRBD2 (5 bases). The germline V gene encodes CDR1 LGHNA and CDR2 YNFKEQ. Between the trimmed V and J ends, which lost 4 bases and 0 bases, there was a span of 13 bases. This CDR3 contains 15 residues. CDR3 region: CASSLLRGISYEQYF. The CDR3 DNA follows: TGTGCCAGCAGCCTTCTTCGAGGGATCTCCTACGAGCAGTACTTC.

DNA for the CDR3: TGTGCCTGGAATCAGGGGCTCAACACTGAAGCTTTCTTT. As protein: CAWNQGLNTEAFF. The chain recombines TRBV30 with TRBJ1-1; D is possibly TRBD1 (6 bases). CDR3 size: 13 residues. From germline, CDR1 is GTSNPN and CDR2 SVGIG (reference sequence). V lost 4 bases, J lost 2 bases, and 11 bases lay in between. The full variable domain, rest sourced from reference TRBV30 and TRBJ1-1, is SQTIHQWPATLVQPVGSPLSLECTVEGTSNPNLYWYRQAAGRGLQLLFYSVGIGQISSEVPQNLSASRPQDRQFILSSKKLLLSDSGFYLCAWNQGLNTEAFFGQGTRLTVV.

This sequence joins TRBV7-2 and TRBJ2-3; possible D gene TRBD2, 7 bases. V was pared by 2 bases and J by 0 bases, with 18 bases between. The CDR3 is 18 amino acids. Germline V CDR1 and CDR2: SGHTA, FQGNSA. CDR3 DNA: TGTGCCAGCAGCTTATTTTTCCTTTCGGGGGGCAGCACAGATACGCAGTATTTT. As protein: CASSLFFLSGGSTDTQYF. Drawing the rest from reference TRBV7-2 and TRBJ2-3, the complete variable domain is GAGVSQSPSNKVTEKGKDVELRCDPISGHTALYWYRQSLGQGLEFLIYFQGNSAPDKSGLPSDRFSAERTGGSVSTLTIQRTQQEDSAVYLCASSLFFLSGGSTDTQYFGPGTRLTVL.

The CDR3 DNA follows: TGTGCCAGCTCTAGCCCTTTTACGTACAATGAGCAGTTCTTC. It is translated as CASSSPFTYNEQFF. The V gene is TRBV7-3, the J gene TRBJ2-1; perhaps TRBD2 as D (5 bases). Germline V gives CDR1 SGHTA, CDR2 FQGTGA. V lost 8 bases and J 4 bases, leaving 15 bases between the germline ends. The CDR3 extends over 14 amino acids.

This chain connects TRBV11-2 to TRBJ2-1; TRBD2 matches 7 bases. Trimming removed 1 base from V and 8 bases from J; junction bases left unmatched: 11. CDR1 is SGHAT and CDR2 is FQNNGV in the germline V gene. This CDR3 has 16 residues. The CDR3 nucleotides read TGTGCCAGCAGCTTAGTGGCCAGCGGGATGAGATATGAGCAGTTCTTC. It specifies CASSLVASGMRYEQFF.

This clone was seen a handful of times. The CDR3 bases are TGTGCCAGCAGTTCCGGTTATGGCTACACCTTC. Protein sequence: CASSSGYGYTF. The V gene is TRBV27, the J gene TRBJ1-2; D not resolved. CDR3 length: 11 residues. The V gene lost 4 bases and the J gene lost 5 bases, with 5 bases spanning the gap. CDR1 and CDR2 from the germline V gene are MNHEY and SMNVEV (reference sequence).

This clone was seen only once. V is TRBV19 and J is TRBJ1-2, with a weak D call TRBD1 (6 bases). CDR3 length: 14 amino acids. Trimming removed 5 bases from V and 3 bases from J, with 13 bases in between. Germline assignment: CDR1 LNHDA and CDR2 SQIVND (reference sequence). CDR3 coding DNA: TGTGCCAGTAGTTCCACAGGGCTCGACTATGGCTACACCTTC. Its translation is CASSSTGLDYGYTF.